This T cell receptor (beta chain) was observed in a study of CXCR3-negative and CXCR3-positive naive CD8 T cells. The CDR3 contains 14 residues. A note on this clonotype: Its antigen is as yet unknown.

Regarding the study as a whole: Comparably high diversity was seen in both naive subsets, and much lower diversity in memory CD8+ cells.

With UMI labels, 5' RACE was used to prepare the TRB cDNA libraries. TCRdb reprocessed the 5' RACE reads, with one entry per CDR3 protein and no DNA. Its listing shows around 40,000 distinct CDR3 sequences. The receptor comes from a human donor in good health. Some clones in this sample may be carry-over from other donors' samples. The sample taken for sequencing was naive CXCR3- CD8+ T cells from blood. As to subset: CD45RO-CCR7+CD27+CD95- naive CD8+ T cells lacking CXCR3 (TNR3-). The chain couples TRBV21-1 to TRBJ1-4. TRBV21-1 is an annotated pseudogene. The CDR3 here is CACSDQTYNEKLFF.